The TCR beta chain under discussion was sequenced for a study of T cell responses to AZD1222 COVID-19 vaccine. Findings and limits, study-wide: Only a handful of people who got AZD1222 tested seropositive at baseline. Possibly, clonal diversity was underestimated; donors were largely white British and included more females. Across the whole spike, CD4 TCRs peaked at regions 160-218 and 743-854. Two AZD1222 administrations were followed by greater Spike-specific TCR breadth and depth.

Here immunoSEQ multiplex PCR was the method, and the copy in TCRdb shows in-frame clones only, minus some. The sample shows roughly 97,000 clones, around nine tenths of them seen only once. As to this clone: Its specificity is unknown.

V lost 0 bases and J lost 3, with 7 bases in between. CDR1 and CDR2 (germline): SGHRS, YFSETQ. This CDR3 comprises 13 residues. This receptor was taken from an adult in good health. The sequencing used peripheral blood, collected on day 0 of AZD1222 vaccination. The V gene is TRBV5-1, the J gene TRBJ2-7, with unresolved D. The CDR3 DNA follows: TGCGCCAGCAGCTTGGGGAACTTCTACGAGCAGTACTTC. The encoded protein is CASSLGNFYEQYF.